The entry that follows covers one TCR beta chain sequence. This clonotype occurred once. Its antigen is currently not known. No quality values exist for individual bases; no much larger clone is one base distant. Just one read gives weak support. This record comes from a study of CD8 T cells in ankylosing spondylitis (dated by TCRdb to 2017 to 2019). About the full investigation: The study profiled T cell receptor beta repertoires in healthy donors and ankylosing spondylitis patients to find disease-linked TCR variants. The whole study cohort included under 140 healthy donors and 20 to 30 ankylosing spondylitis patients. Peripheral blood was sampled, and synovial fluid was additionally collected from ankylosing spondylitis patients. Overall study results and their limits: The disease-linked clones were reported to be significantly enriched in matched synovial fluid samples from ankylosing spondylitis patients. Some of the motif variants had been reported before in the synovial fluid and blood of reactive arthritis patients, a finding that suggests common disease-initiation mechanisms. A TCR beta motif of about eight highly homologous amino acid variants appeared characteristic of blood from ankylosing spondylitis patients. In peripheral blood, the disease-linked clones were found at relatively low frequencies and had a CD8+ phenotype.

Trimming takes 1 base from V and 4 bases from J, and the germline ends sit 6 bases apart. CDR1 and CDR2 are drawn from the germline V gene (reference sequence): DFQATT, SNEGSKA. The CDR3 runs 12 amino acids, cysteine and phenylalanine included. Only the CDR3 region is kept as DNA, spanning 36 bases read in frame from base 1. The instrument was an Illumina HiSeq 2500. TCR beta libraries were prepared by quantitative 5'-RACE with molecular barcodes. In the source study's methods: A new computational method based on a probabilistic model of VDJ rearrangement was used to identify disease-linked TCR variants. The raw public data were reprocessed by TCRdb itself: fastp quality trimming at Q25, MiXCR clonotype calling, in-frame beta chains only. For every CDR3 protein sequence, its rows merge into one entry that carries the most common genes and DNA. TCRdb's processing, not the authors', yielded these V and J calls. This sample gives about 280,000 distinct CDR3 sequences in total; over 15% of them show up just once. The ten biggest clones cover 7.5% to 9.5% of the sample.

The TCR originated in a male donor with ankylosing spondylitis or in good health (not recorded which). The V gene is TRBV20-1 and the J gene is TRBJ2-3; the D gene is unclear. Sequencing was carried out using blood, either unsorted or a sorted T cell fraction (not recorded which). The CDR3 region has the sequence CSARVGADTQYF. The DNA reads as follows: TGCAGTGCTAGAGTCGGAGCAGATACGCAGTATTTT.